The entry that follows covers one T cell receptor (beta chain) sequence. This table comes from immunoSEQ multiplex PCR, and its TCRdb copy is limited to in-frame clones, with some not included. The sample carries around 220,000 clones, roughly 89% recorded once. Participants came from some 23 US areas, aged about 18 to 95 years. The data originate from a study of blood T cell repertoires in COVID-19. Study overall: PBMCs, B-cell-depleted T cells, or T cells were the source of the cDNA or gDNA that made up the material.

CDR1 is LGHNT and CDR2 is FRNRAP in the germline V gene. Trimming cost V 3 bases and J 8 bases, with 16 bases left between them. CDR3 length: 14 residues. The sequence derives from a man between 25 and 39 years old who had been exposed to COVID-19. Material: PBMCs or T cells enriched from blood (not recorded which). V and J are TRBV12-5 and TRBJ1-2; no clear D gene. The CDR3 sequence: CASGFGQAPGGYTF. CDR3 sequence (DNA): TGTGCTAGTGGTTTTGGGCAGGCCCCGGGGGGCTACACCTTC.